This T cell receptor beta chain was recovered during a study of shared clonotypes between healthy human individuals. Assay: immunoSEQ multiplex PCR; the TCRdb copy retains only in-frame clones and omits some. This repertoire shows roughly 700,000 clones, approximately 79% found once; its top ten account for under 2%. The ends were cut back, 5 bases at V and 2 bases at J, with 15 bases in the middle. Per germline, CDR1 SGHAT and CDR2 FQDESV (reference sequence). CDR3 length: 15 residues. The clonotype was recovered from a woman aged 25 to 39 in good health. V and J are TRBV11-1 and TRBJ2-5; D is unclear. The source material was memory CD4+ T cells sorted from blood. Regarding subset: CD45RA-negative fraction. The CDR3 region is CASSLTRTGQETQYF. CDR3 DNA sequence: TGTGCCAGCAGCCTCACTCGGACGGGTCAAGAGACCCAGTACTTC.